These T cell receptor beta chains were read from a single sample in a study of blood T cell repertoires in COVID-19. The protocol was immunoSEQ multiplex PCR, while the TCRdb copy is restricted to in-frame clones and leaves out a portion. Of some 16,000 clones detected, under 90% appear once; the ten largest clones hold less than 20%. Sequenced: peripheral blood. The receptors were sampled from a human donor with active COVID-19. The donor label of this sample is uncertain. CDR3s include the opening cysteine and the closing phenylalanine or tryptophan. A D gene is named only where the DNA matches it firmly. Clone size appears in some rows only: once, few, many, or a class for an expanded clone.

length: 13
J: TRBJ1-1
size: .
V: TRBV19
D: .
CDR3: CASSQGWATEAFF
DNA: TGTGCCAGTAGCCAGGGGTGGGCCACTGAAGCTTTCTTT

length: 14
J: TRBJ1-6
size: .
V: TRBV24-1
D: .
CDR3: CATSEEGRHSPLHF
DNA: TGTGCCACCAGTGAGGAAGGGAGGCATTCACCCCTCCACTTT

length: 16
J: TRBJ2-7
size: .
V: TRBV19
D: .
CDR3: CASSRTFGQGGYEQYF
DNA: TGTGCCAGTAGCCGCACTTTTGGTCAGGGCGGCTACGAGCAGTACTTC

length: 13
J: TRBJ2-3
size: .
V: TRBV7-9
D: .
CDR3: CASSFRGTDTQYF
DNA: TGTGCCAGCAGCTTCCGGGGTACAGATACGCAGTATTTT

length: 11
J: TRBJ1-1
size: .
V: TRBV3-1/TRBV3-2
D: .
CDR3: CASRGGTEAFF
DNA: TGTGCCAGCAGAGGAGGGACTGAAGCTTTCTTT

length: 14
J: TRBJ1-1
size: .
V: TRBV18
D: TRBD1
CDR3: CASSEQGTNTEAFF
DNA: TGTGCCAGCTCAGAACAGGGGACGAACACTGAAGCTTTCTTT

length: 18
J: TRBJ2-2
size: .
V: TRBV23-1
D: .
CDR3: CASSHRQVGVWETGELFF
DNA: TGCGCCAGCAGTCATAGGCAGGTTGGGGTATGGGAGACCGGGGAGCTGTTTTTT

length: 15
J: TRBJ2-5
size: few
V: TRBV7-8
D: TRBD2
CDR3: CASSPAGGPLETQYF
DNA: TGTGCCAGCAGCCCTGCGGGGGGGCCTTTAGAGACCCAGTACTTC

length: 15
J: TRBJ2-2
size: once
V: TRBV7-6
D: TRBD1
CDR3: CASSSRTGWNGELFF
DNA: TGTGCCAGCAGCTCCCGGACAGGGTGGAACGGGGAGCTGTTTTTT

length: 18
J: TRBJ2-2
size: .
V: TRBV4-2
D: TRBD2
CDR3: CASSQDGVAGTNTGELFF
DNA: TGTGCCAGCAGCCAAGATGGGGTAGCGGGGACGAACACCGGGGAGCTGTTTTTT

length: 15
J: TRBJ2-5
size: once
V: TRBV6-5
D: TRBD2
CDR3: CASSSRLAEQETQYF
DNA: TGTGCCAGCAGTTCTCGCCTAGCGGAACAAGAGACCCAGTACTTC

length: 17
J: TRBJ2-5
size: .
V: TRBV6-4
D: .
CDR3: CASSDTRDTTAQETQYF
DNA: TGTGCCAGCAGTGATACCCGAGACACGACAGCACAAGAGACCCAGTACTTC

length: 15
J: TRBJ2-5
size: .
V: TRBV14
D: .
CDR3: CASSQYAGSWETQYF
DNA: TGTGCCAGCTCCCAATATGCAGGGTCCTGGGAGACCCAGTACTTC

length: 12
J: TRBJ1-5
size: .
V: TRBV6-2/TRBV6-3
D: .
CDR3: CASSYYNQPQHF
DNA: TGTGCCAGCAGTTATTACAATCAGCCCCAGCATTTT

length: 12
J: TRBJ2-7
size: .
V: TRBV10-3
D: .
CDR3: CATRDKSYEQYF
DNA: TGTGCCACCCGGGACAAGTCCTACGAGCAGTACTTC

length: 16
J: TRBJ1-1
size: .
V: TRBV11-2
D: .
CDR3: CASSSPSLRGKTEAFF
DNA: TGTGCCAGCAGCTCCCCCTCTTTGAGAGGGAAGACTGAAGCTTTCTTT

length: 13
J: TRBJ2-7
size: .
V: TRBV19
D: TRBD1
CDR3: CASSTTGVYEQYF
DNA: TGTGCCAGTAGTACTACAGGGGTCTACGAGCAGTACTTC

length: 13
J: TRBJ1-1
size: .
V: TRBV6-5
D: .
CDR3: CASSSTRNTEAFF
DNA: TGTGCCAGCAGTTCTACTAGGAACACTGAAGCTTTCTTT

length: 15
J: TRBJ2-7
size: .
V: TRBV7-2
D: TRBD2
CDR3: CASSLRASGAYEQYF
DNA: TGTGCCAGCAGCTTACGCGCTAGCGGGGCCTACGAGCAGTACTTC

length: 15
J: TRBJ2-7
size: .
V: TRBV6-2/TRBV6-3
D: .
CDR3: CASSYVASSSSQQYF
DNA: TGTGCCAGCAGTTACGTAGCGTCTTCCAGCAGCCAGCAGTACTTC

length: 14
J: TRBJ1-1
size: .
V: TRBV19
D: TRBD1
CDR3: CASSPQGLNTEAFF
DNA: TGTGCCAGTAGCCCACAGGGGTTGAACACTGAAGCTTTCTTT

length: 14
J: TRBJ2-3
size: .
V: TRBV19
D: TRBD2
CDR3: CASSIGGGTDTQYF
DNA: TGTGCCAGTAGTATAGGGGGAGGGACAGATACGCAGTATTTT

length: 19
J: TRBJ2-2
size: .
V: TRBV4-3
D: TRBD2
CDR3: CASSQVVPGGAMSTGELFF
DNA: TGCGCCAGCAGCCAAGTAGTCCCCGGGGGGGCTATGAGCACCGGGGAGCTGTTTTTT

length: 16
J: TRBJ1-1
size: .
V: TRBV4-3
D: .
CDR3: CASSLLSAGVGTEAFF
DNA: TGCGCCAGCAGCCTGCTTTCAGCGGGGGTCGGCACTGAAGCTTTCTTT

length: 15
J: TRBJ2-2
size: .
V: TRBV11-2
D: .
CDR3: CASSLDHAGTGELFF
DNA: TGTGCCAGCAGCTTAGATCATGCGGGCACCGGGGAGCTGTTTTTT

length: 18
J: TRBJ2-5
size: .
V: TRBV3-1/TRBV3-2
D: TRBD2
CDR3: CASRIALGLAGNQETQYF
DNA: TGTGCCAGCAGAATCGCTCTGGGACTAGCGGGTAACCAAGAGACCCAGTACTTC

length: 18
J: TRBJ2-3
size: .
V: TRBV7-9
D: TRBD2
CDR3: CASSNPGLAGGSTDTQYF
DNA: TGTGCCAGCAGCAACCCGGGACTAGCGGGGGGGAGCACAGATACGCAGTATTTT

length: 13
J: TRBJ1-1
size: .
V: TRBV7-7
D: .
CDR3: CASSAVQGTEAFF
DNA: TGTGCTAGCAGCGCCGTACAGGGTACCGAAGCTTTCTTT

length: 13
J: TRBJ2-5
size: .
V: TRBV5-5
D: .
CDR3: CASSLLREETQYF
DNA: TGTGCCAGCAGCTTGCTCAGGGAAGAGACCCAGTACTTC

length: 16
J: TRBJ2-3
size: .
V: TRBV11-2
D: TRBD1
CDR3: CASSLGMDRVRDTQYF
DNA: TGTGCCAGCAGCTTAGGGATGGACAGGGTAAGAGATACGCAGTATTTT

length: 18
J: TRBJ2-1
size: .
V: TRBV21-1
D: .
CDR3: CASSKKGVSRGLCNEQFF
DNA: TGTGCCAGCAGCAAAAAGGGGGTGAGCAGGGGGCTGTGCAATGAGCAGTTCTTC

length: 15
J: TRBJ2-7
size: .
V: TRBV6-6
D: TRBD2
CDR3: CASSPPGRGSYEQYF
DNA: TGTGCCAGCAGTCCCCCGGGGAGGGGTTCGTACGAGCAGTACTTC

length: 15
J: TRBJ1-1
size: .
V: TRBV18
D: .
CDR3: CASSPSIQGNTEAFF
DNA: TGTGCCAGCTCACCATCGATACAGGGGAACACTGAAGCTTTCTTT

length: 15
J: TRBJ1-2
size: .
V: TRBV7-6
D: .
CDR3: CASSPGPWEGYGYTF
DNA: TGTGCCAGTTCCCCCGGGCCCTGGGAGGGCTATGGCTACACCTTC

length: 16
J: TRBJ2-5
size: .
V: TRBV6-2/TRBV6-3
D: .
CDR3: CASSYGTGISGETQYF
DNA: TGTGCCAGCAGTTACGGGACTGGTATATCCGGAGAGACCCAGTACTTC

length: 16
J: TRBJ1-1
size: .
V: TRBV6-6
D: TRBD1
CDR3: CATLTQGAPMNTEAFF
DNA: TGTGCCACCCTGACACAGGGGGCGCCGATGAACACTGAAGCTTTCTTT

length: 18
J: TRBJ1-5
size: .
V: TRBV4-2
D: TRBD1
CDR3: CASSQSDRGLWGNQPQHF
DNA: TGTGCCAGCAGCCAAAGCGACAGGGGGCTATGGGGCAATCAGCCCCAGCATTTT

length: 16
J: TRBJ1-5
size: once
V: TRBV6-1
D: .
CDR3: CASSEVSSAVSWAQHF
DNA: TGTGCCAGCAGTGAAGTTAGTTCTGCGGTCTCCTGGGCCCAGCATTTT

length: 14
J: TRBJ1-4
size: .
V: TRBV11-2
D: .
CDR3: CASSPRSRGSVLFF
DNA: TGTGCCAGCAGCCCTAGGAGCCGCGGATCGGTACTGTTTTTT

length: 15
J: TRBJ1-5
size: .
V: TRBV2
D: TRBD1
CDR3: CASSRMDRAHQPQHF
DNA: TGTGCCAGCAGTCGGATGGACAGGGCCCATCAGCCCCAGCATTTT

length: 14
J: TRBJ2-7
size: .
V: TRBV7-9
D: TRBD2
CDR3: CASSPLGTSGEQYF
DNA: TGTGCCAGCAGCCCTCTGGGGACTAGCGGCGAGCAGTACTTC

length: 19
J: TRBJ2-6
size: .
V: TRBV4-1
D: .
CDR3: CASSHPRQGPISGANVLTF
DNA: TGCGCCAGCAGCCACCCTCGGCAGGGGCCTATCTCTGGGGCCAACGTCCTGACTTTC

length: 16
J: TRBJ2-3
size: .
V: TRBV5-1
D: .
CDR3: CASSFELRGNTDTQYF
DNA: TGCGCCAGCAGCTTCGAATTGCGGGGCAACACAGATACGCAGTATTTT

length: 15
J: TRBJ2-2
size: .
V: TRBV4-1
D: .
CDR3: CASSQVAANTGELFF
DNA: TGCGCCAGCAGCCAAGTGGCAGCGAACACCGGGGAGCTGTTTTTT

length: 15
J: TRBJ2-3
size: .
V: TRBV5-1
D: TRBD1
CDR3: CASSLPGTGTDTQYF
DNA: TGCGCCAGCAGCTTACCCGGGACAGGGACAGATACGCAGTATTTT

length: 17
J: TRBJ1-1
size: .
V: TRBV10-3
D: .
CDR3: CAISESLGALMNTEAFF
DNA: TGTGCCATCAGTGAGTCGTTGGGGGCTTTAATGAACACTGAAGCTTTCTTT

length: 14
J: TRBJ2-3
size: .
V: TRBV18
D: .
CDR3: CASRKGVGTDTQYF
DNA: TGTGCCAGCCGCAAGGGGGTCGGAACAGATACGCAGTATTTT